The 26 T cell receptor beta chains given below trace back to one sample, sequenced in a study of cytomegalovirus exposure and HLA in healthy donors. Only in-frame clones appear in the TCRdb table, and some are missing; sequencing was by immunoSEQ multiplex PCR. This sample has 65,000 to 80,000 clones, with approximately 93% found just once. Sequenced input: PBMCs. The receptor source for this set is a woman aged 18-35 years in good health and CMV-seropositive.

The CDR3 is CASQGQARAKNIQYF. Written as DNA, the CDR3 is TGTGCCAGCCAAGGACAGGCCCGAGCCAAAAACATTCAGTACTTC. The chain joins TRBV2 to TRBJ2-4, with 7 positions matching TRBD1. Trimming took 8 bases from V and 0 from J; bases not matched to a gene: 7. CDR1 is SNHLY and CDR2 is FYNNEI in the germline V gene. The CDR3 has 15 amino acids.

This clone was seen a handful of times. The chain combines TRBV9 with TRBJ2-5; TRBD2 agrees at 10 bases. This CDR3 has 16 amino acids. After removal of 2 bases from V and 4 bases from J, the junction contained 8 bases not matched to a gene. Looked up from germline, CDR1 is SGDLS and CDR2 is YYNGEE. CDR3 protein: CASSVQAGGPGETQYF. The CDR3 bases are TGTGCCAGCAGCGTCCAAGCGGGGGGGCCGGGAGAGACCCAGTACTTC.

The V call is TRBV5-1, the J call TRBJ2-3; 7 bases line up with TRBD2. The J segment lost 4 bases and the V segment lost 7 bases, leaving 9 bases of the junction unmatched. The CDR3 length is 14 residues. Germline V lookup: CDR1 SGHRS, CDR2 YFSETQ. This chain's CDR3 is CASGGGGPADTQYF. As DNA, the CDR3 is TGCGCCAGCGGGGGGGGAGGGCCTGCAGATACGCAGTATTTT.

The genes are TRBV29-1 and TRBJ2-1; TRBD1 might be the D (6 bases). V was shortened by 5 bases and J by 8 bases, with 13 bases between the two germline ends. The CDR3 covers 12 residues. Germline CDR1 and CDR2: SQVTM and ANQGSEA. The CDR3 coding sequence is TGCAGCGTTATTACCCCAGGGGATGAGCAGTTCTTC. This sequence encodes CSVITPGDEQFF.

The V call is TRBV13, the J call TRBJ2-1; 11 bases map to TRBD2. CDR3 length equals 18 residues. Germline V gives CDR1 PRHDT, CDR2 FYEKMQ (reference sequence). J gave up 7 bases and V 1 base, and 12 bases lay outside the gene matches. Here the CDR3 DNA reads TGTGCCAGCAGCTTAGAAGGTAGCGGGGGGGCCTATCCAAATGAGCAGTTCTTC. Its translation is CASSLEGSGGAYPNEQFF. The variable domain in full, completed from reference TRBV13 and TRBJ2-1, reads AAGVIQSPRHLIKEKRETATLKCYPIPRHDTVYWYQQGPGQDPQFLISFYEKMQSDKGSIPDRFSAQQFSDYHSELNMSSLELGDSALYFCASSLEGSGGAYPNEQFFGPGTRLTVL.

This clone was seen more than once but under ten times. The gene calls are TRBV6-5 and TRBJ1-2; weak D call: TRBD1 (6 bases). The CDR3 is made up of 15 amino acids. Germline V lookup: CDR1 MNHEY, CDR2 SVGAGI. The V end was cut by 6 bases, the J end by 4 bases, with 18 bases between. DNA of the CDR3: TGTGCCAGCAGGGCAATAATACAGGGTTCCTATGGCTACACCTTC. Its protein product is CASRAIIQGSYGYTF.

In this sample, this clone turned up a few times. The chain links TRBV30 to TRBJ1-6; maybe TRBD1 (6 bases). Trimming took 3 bases from V and 7 from J, leaving 19 bases between them. The CDR3 extends over 16 amino acids. Germline V lookup: CDR1 GTSNPN, CDR2 SVGIG (reference sequence). This chain's CDR3 is CAWRVAGAFLNSPLHF. In nucleotides, the CDR3 is TGTGCCTGGAGAGTTGCAGGGGCGTTTTTGAATTCACCCCTCCACTTT.

Points on this clone: At one of its ends the junction is not consistent with the germline gene, which may arise from a read error. This chain joins TRBV9 and TRBJ2-1; 9 bases are a match to TRBD2. Germline V gives CDR1 SGDLS, CDR2 YYNGEE. This CDR3 has 20 amino acids. The CDR3 loop is CASTVEGGLAGPGPYNEQFF. CDR3 in DNA: TGTGCCAGCACCGTAGAGGGGGGGCTAGCGGGGCCCGGCCCCTACAATGAGCAGTTCTTC.

The sample holds a few counts of this clone. This chain uses TRBV7-3 with TRBJ2-3; TRBD1 might be the D (6 bases). Germline V gene sequence: CDR1 SGHTA, CDR2 FQGTGA. The V end lost 5 bases, the J end lost 4 bases, and 22 bases lay between the germline ends. This CDR3 contains 17 residues. The CDR3 DNA sequence: TGTGCCAGCAGCCCTAGCCAGACAGGTGATGTGGCAGATACGCAGTATTTT. It translates to CASSPSQTGDVADTQYF.

The rearrangement links TRBV5-4 to TRBJ1-1; D unresolved. V dropped 4 bases and J dropped 1 base, with 8 bases sitting between them. CDR3 length: 13 amino acids. Looked up from germline, CDR1 is SGHNT and CDR2 is YYREEE (reference sequence). CDR3 region: CASSPAGNTEAFF. For the CDR3, the DNA is TGTGCCAGCAGCCCCGCCGGGAACACTGAAGCTTTCTTT.

The chain is built from TRBV7-2 and TRBJ2-2; 8 positions agree with TRBD2. V shed 4 bases and J 4 bases; nucleotides not matched to a gene: 11. Germline CDR1 and CDR2: SGHTA and FQGNSA. The CDR3 extends over 17 amino acids. The CDR3 DNA reads TGTGCCAGCAGCTCCCCCCCGGGAGGGCAACGCACCGGGGAGCTGTTTTTT. Encoded protein: CASSSPPGGQRTGELFF.

The V gene is TRBV11-3, the J gene TRBJ2-7; 10 bases line up with TRBD1. The germline V gene encodes CDR1 SGHNT and CDR2 YENEEA. The V gene end was trimmed by 1 base and the J gene end by 7 bases; junction bases not matched to a gene: 7. The CDR3 has 15 residues. The CDR3 DNA is TGTGCCAGCAGCTTAGGTGGACAGGGGGTTCAAGAGCAGTACTTC. This translates into CASSLGGQGVQEQYF.

The rearrangement uses TRBV29-1 and TRBJ1-1; no definite D call. V dropped 4 bases and J dropped 6 bases, with 9 bases sitting between them. CDR1 is SQVTM, CDR2 ANQGSEA, per germline. The CDR3 loop spans 11 amino acids. CDR3 residues: CSVVEVAEAFF. The DNA for the CDR3 is TGCAGCGTTGTCGAAGTAGCTGAAGCTTTCTTT.

This chain links TRBV11-1 with TRBJ1-1; 7 nucleotides agree with TRBD1. Germline values: CDR1 SGHAT, CDR2 FQDESV (reference sequence). CDR3 length: 14 residues. The ends lost 3 bases at V and 1 base at J; junction bases unmatched: 2. The CDR3 sequence is CASSLNRGNTEAFF. The CDR3 DNA reads as TGTGCCAGCAGCTTGAACAGGGGGAACACTGAAGCTTTCTTT.

V gene TRBV5-6 combines with J gene TRBJ2-5; 9 nucleotides agree with TRBD1. Germline CDR1 reads SGHDT; CDR2 reads YYEEEE. The CDR3 has 15 amino acids. Germline trimming cut 4 bases from V and 5 bases from J; bases unmatched to any gene: 9. The CDR3 loop is CASSPGTGKMETQYF. In DNA form, the CDR3 reads TGTGCCAGCAGCCCCGGGACAGGGAAAATGGAGACCCAGTACTTC.

The J gene is TRBJ1-3, the V gene TRBV14; D is undetermined. The germline CDR1 and CDR2 sequences are SGHDN and FVKESK. CDR3 length: 12 residues. V lost 3 bases, J lost 7 bases, and 7 bases lay in between. The CDR3 protein is CASSHFRNTIYF. CDR3 in DNA: TGTGCCAGCAGCCATTTCAGGAACACCATATATTTT. Supplemented by reference TRBV14 and TRBJ1-3, the full variable domain reads EAGVTQFPSHSVIEKGQTVTLRCDPISGHDNLYWYRRVMGKEIKFLLHFVKESKQDESGMPNNRFLAERTGGTYSTLKVQPAELEDSGVYFCASSHFRNTIYFGEGSWLTVV.

J is TRBJ1-1 and V is TRBV6-5; 8 bases match TRBD1. The CDR3 is 14 residues long. Germline CDR1 and CDR2: MNHEY and SVGAGI. The V and J ends lost 4 bases and 4 bases, in that order; junction bases with no gene match: 5. The CDR3 loop reads CASSSGQGGTEAFF. The DNA of the CDR3 is TGTGCCAGCAGTTCAGGACAGGGCGGCACTGAAGCTTTCTTT.

This chain joins TRBV7-2 and TRBJ1-1; D is possibly TRBD1 (6 bases). Germline V gives CDR1 SGHTA, CDR2 FQGNSA. The CDR3 runs to 16 residues. The V and J ends lost 7 bases and 3 bases respectively, with 21 bases between them. CDR3 nucleotides: TGTGCCAGCACCCTACCGGAGGGGGGAGGGGACACTGAAGCTTTCTTT. This encodes CASTLPEGGGDTEAFF.

The V gene is TRBV4-1, the J gene TRBJ1-5; 7 bases agree with TRBD1. V was pared by 3 bases and J by 7 bases, with 6 bases of the junction left unmatched. Germline V gene sequence: CDR1 MGHRA, CDR2 YSYEKL. The CDR3 extends over 14 amino acids. CDR3 residues: CASSHHRGIQPQHF. DNA of the CDR3: TGCGCCAGCAGCCATCACAGGGGTATACAGCCCCAGCATTTT.

As DNA, the CDR3 is TGTGCCAGCAGCTCAAGGGACAGGGGGCTTCAGCCCCAGCATTTT. It translates to CASSSRDRGLQPQHF. This chain joins TRBV5-5 and TRBJ1-5, with 12 bases that match TRBD1. CDR3 length equals 15 residues. Germline values: CDR1 SGHKS, CDR2 YYEKEE (reference sequence). With V trimmed by 3 bases and J by 6 bases, 4 bases remained unmatched.

The chain links TRBV27 to TRBJ1-6; unclear D gene. Trimming stripped 8 bases from V and 4 bases from J, with 6 bases between. The CDR3 has 12 amino acids. Germline-derived CDR1 and CDR2 are MNHEY and SMNVEV (reference sequence). Written as DNA, the CDR3 is TGTGCCAGCCGAGGGTATAATTCACCCCTCCACTTT. Amino acids: CASRGYNSPLHF.

The chain joins TRBV11-3 to TRBJ1-1, with D uncertain. V gave up 4 bases and J gave up 2 bases, with 14 bases separating them. This CDR3 has 15 residues. CDR1 is SGHNT, CDR2 YENEEA, per germline. CDR3 sequence (DNA): TGTGCCAGCAGCTCGATTGGGCACGCCAACACTGAAGCTTTCTTT. Its protein is CASSSIGHANTEAFF. Combining the CDR3 with reference TRBV11-3 and TRBJ1-1 gives the whole variable domain EAGVVQSPRYKIIEKKQPVAFWCNPISGHNTLYWYLQNLGQGPELLIRYENEEAVDDSQLPKDRFSAERLKGVDSTLKIQPAELGDSAVYLCASSSIGHANTEAFFGQGTRLTVV.

In DNA, the CDR3 is TGCGCCAGCAGTCCCACTAATTCCTACGAGCAGTACTTC. It translates to CASSPTNSYEQYF. This chain links TRBV10-1 with TRBJ2-7; D remains unclear. Germline assignment: CDR1 WNHNN and CDR2 SYGVQD (reference sequence). The CDR3 loop spans 13 amino acids. The V gene lost 5 bases and the J gene lost 1 base, with 9 bases spanning the gap.

This chain joins TRBV2 and TRBJ2-3; 11 bases align to TRBD2. The CDR3 contains 18 residues. Germline CDR1 SNHLY, CDR2 FYNNEI. The ends lost 6 bases at V and 1 base at J; junction bases unmatched: 12. The CDR3 DNA reads as TGTGCCAGCAGATCCATAGCGGGGGGGCCTTTTCGCACAGATACGCAGTATTTT. This translates into CASRSIAGGPFRTDTQYF.

The genes are TRBV7-2 and TRBJ1-2; 11 bases fit TRBD1. The CDR3 is 15 amino acids. V gave up 5 bases and J gave up 4 bases; unmatched junction bases: 6. Germline V CDR1 and CDR2: SGHTA, FQGNSA. This chain's CDR3 is CASSPNGQGAYGYTF. In nucleotides, the CDR3 is TGTGCCAGCAGCCCGAATGGACAGGGGGCCTATGGCTACACCTTC.

The chain employs TRBV28 and TRBJ2-2; 8 bases map to TRBD1. The germline gives CDR1 MDHEN, CDR2 SYDVKM. This CDR3 region has 13 residues. The V gene end was trimmed by 8 bases and the J gene end by 11 bases; junction bases not matched to a gene: 10. This CDR3 reads CASLDRASPELFF. The CDR3 DNA reads as TGTGCCAGCTTGGACAGGGCCTCACCCGAGCTGTTTTTT.